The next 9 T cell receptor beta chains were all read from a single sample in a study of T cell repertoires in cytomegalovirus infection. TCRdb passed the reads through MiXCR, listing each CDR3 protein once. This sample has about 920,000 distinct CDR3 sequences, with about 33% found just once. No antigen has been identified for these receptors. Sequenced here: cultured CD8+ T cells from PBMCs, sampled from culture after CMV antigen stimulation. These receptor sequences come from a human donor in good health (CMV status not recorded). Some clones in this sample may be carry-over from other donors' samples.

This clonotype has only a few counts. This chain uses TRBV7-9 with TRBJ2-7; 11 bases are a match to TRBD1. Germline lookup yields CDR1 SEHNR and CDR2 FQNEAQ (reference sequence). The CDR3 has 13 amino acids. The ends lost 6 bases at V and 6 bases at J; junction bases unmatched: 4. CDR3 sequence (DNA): TGTGCCAGCAGGGGACAGGGGGTCTCCGAGCAGTACTTC. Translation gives CASRGQGVSEQYF.

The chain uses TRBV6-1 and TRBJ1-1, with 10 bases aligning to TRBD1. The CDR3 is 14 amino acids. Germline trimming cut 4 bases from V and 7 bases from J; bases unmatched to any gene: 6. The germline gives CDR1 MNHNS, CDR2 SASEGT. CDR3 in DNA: TGTGCCAGCAGTGGGACAGGGGGAAGGGATGAAGCTTTCTTT. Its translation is CASSGTGGRDEAFF.

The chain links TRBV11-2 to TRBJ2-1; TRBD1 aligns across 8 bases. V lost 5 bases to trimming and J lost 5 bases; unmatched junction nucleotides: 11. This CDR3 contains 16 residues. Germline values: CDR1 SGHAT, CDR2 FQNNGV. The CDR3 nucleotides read TGTGCCAGCAGCCCTAATCAGGGGGCAAGGGACAATGAGCAGTTCTTC. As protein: CASSPNQGARDNEQFF.

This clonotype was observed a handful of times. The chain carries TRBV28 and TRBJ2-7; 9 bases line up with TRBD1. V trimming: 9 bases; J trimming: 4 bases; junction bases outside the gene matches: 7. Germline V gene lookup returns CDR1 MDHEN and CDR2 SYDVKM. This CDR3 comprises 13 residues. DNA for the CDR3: TGTGCCAGTTCCCGGGACAGGGAGTACGAGCAGTACGTC. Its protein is CASSRDREYEQYV.

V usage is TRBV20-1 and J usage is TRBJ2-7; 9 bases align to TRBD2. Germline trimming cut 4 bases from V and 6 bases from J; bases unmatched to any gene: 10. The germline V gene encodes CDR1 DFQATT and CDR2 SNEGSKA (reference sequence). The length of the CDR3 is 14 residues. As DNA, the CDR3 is TGCAGTGCTACGGGGGCGGGGGGGCGCGGCGAGCAGTACTTC. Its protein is CSATGAGGRGEQYF.

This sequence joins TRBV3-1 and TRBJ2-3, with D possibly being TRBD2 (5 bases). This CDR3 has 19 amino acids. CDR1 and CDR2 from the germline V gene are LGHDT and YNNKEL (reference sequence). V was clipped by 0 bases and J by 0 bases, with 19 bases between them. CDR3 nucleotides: TGTGCCAGCAGCCAAGATATTTCACTAGGTGTGACTAGCACAGATACGCAGTATTTT. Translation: CASSQDISLGVTSTDTQYF.

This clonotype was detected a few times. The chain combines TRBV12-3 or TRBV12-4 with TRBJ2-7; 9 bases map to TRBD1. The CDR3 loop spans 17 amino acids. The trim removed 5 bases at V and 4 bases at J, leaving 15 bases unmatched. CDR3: CASSTGTGFIRGYEQYF. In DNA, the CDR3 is TGTGCCAGCAGTACAGGGACAGGGTTTATTAGGGGTTACGAGCAGTACTTC.

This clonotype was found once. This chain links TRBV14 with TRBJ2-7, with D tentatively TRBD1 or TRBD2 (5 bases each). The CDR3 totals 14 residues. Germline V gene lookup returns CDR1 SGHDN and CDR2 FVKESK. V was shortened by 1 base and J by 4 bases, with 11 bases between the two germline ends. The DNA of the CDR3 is TGTGCCAGCAGCCAAGGGGGGATCGGTTACGAGCAGTACGTC. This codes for CASSQGGIGYEQYV.

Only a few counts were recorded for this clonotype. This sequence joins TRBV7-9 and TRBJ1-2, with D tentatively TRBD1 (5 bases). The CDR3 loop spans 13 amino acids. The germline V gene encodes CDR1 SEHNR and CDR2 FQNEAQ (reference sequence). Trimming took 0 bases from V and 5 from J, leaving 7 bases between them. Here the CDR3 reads CASSLARQYGYTF. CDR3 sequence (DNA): TGTGCCAGCAGCTTAGCCCGACAGTATGGCTACACCTTC.